This TCR beta chain is drawn from a study of T cell responses to AZD1222 COVID-19 vaccine. Measured with immunoSEQ multiplex PCR; TCRdb has only the in-frame clones, and not every one. Found here are about 120,000 clones, 92% of them singletons; the top ten hold around 8.2%. V lost 0 bases to trimming and J lost 4 bases; unmatched junction nucleotides: 2. Germline loops: CDR1 MNHEY, CDR2 SVGAGI. There are 16 residues in the CDR3. This receptor was taken from an adult who received the AZD1222 COVID-19 vaccine. The sequences come from peripheral blood, collected 28 days after the second AZD1222 dose. This rearrangement joins TRBV6-5 to TRBJ2-1; 11 nucleotides agree with TRBD2. The CDR3, as DNA: TGTGCCAGCAGTTACTCTTCTAGCGGGGGGTACAATGAGCAGTTCTTC. The encoded protein is CASSYSSSGGYNEQFF.